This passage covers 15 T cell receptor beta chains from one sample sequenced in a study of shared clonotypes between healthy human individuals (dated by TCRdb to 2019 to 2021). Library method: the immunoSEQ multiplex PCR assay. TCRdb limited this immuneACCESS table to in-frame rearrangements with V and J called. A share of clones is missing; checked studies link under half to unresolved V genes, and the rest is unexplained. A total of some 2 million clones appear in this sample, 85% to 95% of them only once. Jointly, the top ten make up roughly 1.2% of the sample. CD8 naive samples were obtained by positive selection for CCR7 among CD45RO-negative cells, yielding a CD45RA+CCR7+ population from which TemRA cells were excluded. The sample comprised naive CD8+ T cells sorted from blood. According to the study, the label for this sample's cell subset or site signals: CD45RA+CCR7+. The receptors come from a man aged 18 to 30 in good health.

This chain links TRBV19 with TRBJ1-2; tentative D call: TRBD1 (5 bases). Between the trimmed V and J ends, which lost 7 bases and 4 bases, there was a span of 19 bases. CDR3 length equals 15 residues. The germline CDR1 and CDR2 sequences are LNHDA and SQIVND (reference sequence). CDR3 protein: CASTKSVAGIYGYTF. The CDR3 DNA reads TGTGCCAGTACCAAATCGGTGGCAGGGATCTATGGCTACACCTTC. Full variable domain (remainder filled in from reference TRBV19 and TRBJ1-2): DGGITQSPKYLFRKEGQNVTLSCEQNLNHDAMYWYRQDPGQGLRLIYYSQIVNDFQKGDIAEGYSVSREKKESFPLTVTSAQKNPTAFYLCASTKSVAGIYGYTFGSGTRLTVV.

In nucleotides, the CDR3 is TGTGCCAGCAGCGTAGGGGTTAGCGGGATAGGGGAGACCCAGTACTTC. This sequence encodes CASSVGVSGIGETQYF. The chain employs TRBV9 and TRBJ2-5; 8 positions match TRBD2. The CDR3 runs 16 residues. Germline trimming cut 0 bases from V and 5 bases from J; bases unmatched to any gene: 9. Per germline, CDR1 SGDLS and CDR2 YYNGEE.

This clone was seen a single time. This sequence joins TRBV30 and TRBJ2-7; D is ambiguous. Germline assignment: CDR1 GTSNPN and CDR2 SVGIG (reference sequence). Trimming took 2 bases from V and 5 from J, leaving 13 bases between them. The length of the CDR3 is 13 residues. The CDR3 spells CAWSIDIMDEQYF. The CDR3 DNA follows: TGTGCCTGGAGTATTGATATTATGGACGAGCAGTACTTC.

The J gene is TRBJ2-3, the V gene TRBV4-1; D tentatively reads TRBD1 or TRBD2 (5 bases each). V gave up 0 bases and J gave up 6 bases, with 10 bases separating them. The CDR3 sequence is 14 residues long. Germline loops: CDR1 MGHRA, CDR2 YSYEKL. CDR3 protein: CASSQDREGDTQYF. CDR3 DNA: TGCGCCAGCAGCCAAGACCGCGAGGGGGATACGCAGTATTTT.

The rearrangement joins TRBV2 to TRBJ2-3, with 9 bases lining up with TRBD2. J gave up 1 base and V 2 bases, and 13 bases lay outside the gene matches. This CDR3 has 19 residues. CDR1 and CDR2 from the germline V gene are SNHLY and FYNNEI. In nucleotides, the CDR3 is TGTGCCAGCAGTGAACCCAGCGGGGGGCTAATGGAACGCACAGATACGCAGTATTTT. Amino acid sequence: CASSEPSGGLMERTDTQYF.

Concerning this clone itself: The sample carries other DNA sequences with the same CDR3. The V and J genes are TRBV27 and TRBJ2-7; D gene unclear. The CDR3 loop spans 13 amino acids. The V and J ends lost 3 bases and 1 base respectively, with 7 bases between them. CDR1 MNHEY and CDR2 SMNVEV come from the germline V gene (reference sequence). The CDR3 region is CASSLTRSYEQYF. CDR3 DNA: TGTGCCAGCAGTTTGACGCGATCCTACGAGCAGTACTTC.

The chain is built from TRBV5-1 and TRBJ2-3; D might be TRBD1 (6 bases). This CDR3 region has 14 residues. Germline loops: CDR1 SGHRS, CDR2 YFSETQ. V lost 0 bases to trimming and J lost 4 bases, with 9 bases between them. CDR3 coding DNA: TGCGCCAGCAGCTTGGACAGGGCCCCAGATACGCAGTATTTT. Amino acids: CASSLDRAPDTQYF.

CDR3 nucleotide sequence: TGTGCCAGCAGTTTAGGGATGGACACCGGGGAGCTGTTTTTT. It specifies CASSLGMDTGELFF. The chain recombines TRBV27 with TRBJ2-2, with D uncertain. The CDR3 has 14 residues. Trimming cost V 2 bases and J 3 bases, with 7 bases left between them. Germline V lookup: CDR1 MNHEY, CDR2 SMNVEV (reference sequence).

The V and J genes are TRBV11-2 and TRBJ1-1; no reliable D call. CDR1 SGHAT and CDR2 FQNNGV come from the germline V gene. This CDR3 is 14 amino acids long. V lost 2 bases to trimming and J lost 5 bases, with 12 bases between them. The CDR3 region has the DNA TGTGCCAGCAGCTTATTTATGCTGGGAACTGAAGCTTTCTTT. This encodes CASSLFMLGTEAFF.

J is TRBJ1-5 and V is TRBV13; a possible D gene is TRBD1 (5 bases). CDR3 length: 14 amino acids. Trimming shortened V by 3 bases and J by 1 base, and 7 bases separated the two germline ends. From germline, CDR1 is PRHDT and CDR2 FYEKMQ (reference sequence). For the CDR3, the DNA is TGTGCCAGCAGCTTCCGGGGCAGCAATCAGCCCCAGCATTTT. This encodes CASSFRGSNQPQHF.

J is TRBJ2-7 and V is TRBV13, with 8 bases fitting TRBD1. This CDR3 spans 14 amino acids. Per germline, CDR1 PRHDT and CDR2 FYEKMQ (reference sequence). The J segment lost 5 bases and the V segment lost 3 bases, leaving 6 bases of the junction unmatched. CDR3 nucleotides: TGTGCCAGCAGCTTTCGGACAGGGAACAACGAGCAGTACTTC. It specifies CASSFRTGNNEQYF.

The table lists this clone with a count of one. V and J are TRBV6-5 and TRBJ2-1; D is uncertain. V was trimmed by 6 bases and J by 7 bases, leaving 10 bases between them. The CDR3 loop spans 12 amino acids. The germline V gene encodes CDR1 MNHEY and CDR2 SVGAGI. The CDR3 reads CASRGWRNEQFF. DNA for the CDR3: TGTGCCAGCAGGGGCTGGAGAAATGAGCAGTTCTTC.

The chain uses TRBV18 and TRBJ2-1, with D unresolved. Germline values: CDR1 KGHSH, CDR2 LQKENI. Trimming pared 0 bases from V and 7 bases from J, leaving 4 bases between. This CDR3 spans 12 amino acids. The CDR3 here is CASSPPGNEQFF. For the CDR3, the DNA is TGTGCCAGCTCACCACCGGGGAATGAGCAGTTCTTC.

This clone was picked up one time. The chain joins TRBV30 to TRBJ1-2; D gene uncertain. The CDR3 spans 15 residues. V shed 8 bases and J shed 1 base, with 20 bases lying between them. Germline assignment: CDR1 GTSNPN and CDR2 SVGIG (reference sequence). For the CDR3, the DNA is TGTGCCCACCGGGCCAGAGGCCTTCTTAACTATGGCTACACCTTC. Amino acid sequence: CAHRARGLLNYGYTF.

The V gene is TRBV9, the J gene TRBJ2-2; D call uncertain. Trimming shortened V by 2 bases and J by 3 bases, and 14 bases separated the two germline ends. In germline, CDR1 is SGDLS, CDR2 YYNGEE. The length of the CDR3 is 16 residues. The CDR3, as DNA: TGTGCCAGCAGCGTCAGTATGGTGGGGTACACCGGGGAGCTGTTTTTT. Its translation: CASSVSMVGYTGELFF.